The 31 T cell receptor beta chains below all came from one sample that was sequenced in a study of cytomegalovirus exposure and HLA in healthy donors (dated by TCRdb to 2015 to 2018). The library was prepared using the immunoSEQ multiplex PCR assay. A mixture of 60 forward primers for TCR Vbeta segments and 13 reverse primers for TCR Jbeta segments was used in the multiplex PCR. TCRdb's version of the immuneACCESS table is confined to in-frame rearrangements and falls short of the full clone set. An unresolved V gene accounts for under half of the shortfall where checked; the remainder is of unknown origin. Within this sample are roughly 110,000 clones, with approximately 82% of them counted one time only. In total, the top ten clones hold over 2% of the sample. Sample: PBMCs. The receptors were sampled from a man aged 35-49 years in good health and CMV-seronegative.

This sequence joins TRBV19 and TRBJ2-1; 9 nucleotides agree with TRBD2. The CDR3 has 17 amino acids. Germline CDR1 and CDR2: LNHDA and SQIVND (reference sequence). J lost 5 bases, V lost 7 bases, and 15 bases had no gene match. The CDR3 sequence: CASIPSVGAGGHNEQFF. The DNA for the CDR3 is TGTGCCAGTATTCCCTCCGTGGGGGCGGGGGGGCACAATGAGCAGTTCTTC.

This clone was observed a handful of times. The rearrangement uses TRBV2 and TRBJ1-5; D is ambiguous. V lost 9 bases and J lost 5, with 17 bases in between. CDR1 is SNHLY and CDR2 is FYNNEI in the germline V gene. The CDR3 runs to 14 residues. CDR3 DNA sequence: TGTGCCAGTCAGATAGCCGGAGTGGATCAGCCCCAGCATTTT. Protein sequence: CASQIAGVDQPQHF.

This chain uses TRBV18 with TRBJ2-3; 9 bases map to TRBD2. This CDR3 region has 16 residues. Germline assignment: CDR1 KGHSH and CDR2 LQKENI. J was trimmed by 2 bases and V by 3 bases; bases with no gene match: 6. The CDR3 bases are TGTGCCAGCTCACCGATAAGCGGGGGGCCCACAGATACGCAGTATTTT. This encodes CASSPISGGPTDTQYF.

J is TRBJ2-7 and V is TRBV10-3; 8 bases agree with TRBD2. The CDR3 runs to 16 residues. CDR1 is ENHRY, CDR2 SYGVKD, per germline. V shed 3 bases and J 0 bases; nucleotides not matched to a gene: 7. The CDR3 region is CAISDNRGGLSYEQYF. In nucleotides, the CDR3 is TGTGCCATCAGTGACAACCGGGGGGGCCTCTCCTACGAGCAGTACTTC.

This chain links TRBV19 with TRBJ2-1; TRBD1 or TRBD2 may be the D gene (6 bases each). The germline V gene has CDR1 LNHDA and CDR2 SQIVND (reference sequence). The V gene lost 8 bases and the J gene lost 7 bases, with 18 bases spanning the gap. The CDR3 length is 14 residues. The CDR3: CASRVGGGRNEQFF. The CDR3 coding sequence is TGTGCCAGTCGTGTAGGGGGAGGTAGGAATGAGCAGTTCTTC.

The chain employs TRBV6-5 and TRBJ1-6, with D unclear. Germline CDR1 and CDR2: MNHEY and SVGAGI. Deletions cut 6 bases from V and 7 bases from J, with 13 bases between. The CDR3 has 14 residues. The CDR3 coding sequence is TGTGCCAGCAGCCCCAAAATACAGAATTCACCCCTCCACTTT. Translating gives CASSPKIQNSPLHF.

V and J are TRBV19 and TRBJ2-7, with 8 bases lining up with TRBD1. CDR1 and CDR2 (germline): LNHDA, SQIVND (reference sequence). CDR3 size: 15 residues. Trimming removed 5 bases from V and 4 bases from J; junction bases left unmatched: 10. The CDR3 sequence is CASSVRDRQPYEQYF. The DNA for the CDR3 is TGTGCCAGTAGTGTCCGGGACAGGCAACCTTACGAGCAGTACTTC.

The chain couples TRBV7-6 to TRBJ2-3; the D is unclear. The CDR3 is 14 amino acids. The germline V and J ends were trimmed by 7 bases and 3 bases, with 14 bases remaining between them. CDR1 and CDR2 (germline): SGHVS, FNYEAQ. CDR3 DNA sequence: TGTGCCAGCACCTTGGGCCCCCGTACAGATACGCAGTATTTT. This gives the protein CASTLGPRTDTQYF. Full variable domain (rest looked up from reference TRBV7-6 and TRBJ2-3): GAGVSQSPRYKVTKRGQDVALRCDPISGHVSLYWYRQALGQGPEFLTYFNYEAQQDKSGLPNDRFSAERPEGSISTLTIQRTEQRDSAMYRCASTLGPRTDTQYFGPGTRLTVL.

This rearrangement joins TRBV10-3 to TRBJ1-1, with TRBD1 matching 7 bases. CDR3 size: 14 residues. The V segment lost 6 bases and the J segment 0 bases; nucleotides outside the gene matches: 4. Germline V gene lookup returns CDR1 ENHRY and CDR2 SYGVKD. The CDR3 bases are TGTGCCATCAGCGAGACAGGGCTGAACACTGAAGCTTTCTTT. Translated, it gives CAISETGLNTEAFF.

Points on this clone: Sequence at one end of the junction differs from germline and may be a read error. This sequence joins TRBV5-4 and TRBJ1-1; D is uncertain. This CDR3 spans 13 amino acids. Germline V gene data show CDR1 as SGHNT and CDR2 as YYREEE (reference sequence). The CDR3 nucleotides read TGTGCCAGCATGAGGGCTCTGAACACTGAAGCTTCCTTT. This translates into CASMRALNTEASF.

The chain has TRBV7-2 and TRBJ1-2; 8 bases match TRBD1. The CDR3 is 14 amino acids. V was clipped by 1 base and J by 8 bases; unmatched bases: 6. CDR1 is SGHTA, CDR2 FQGNSA, per germline. This chain's CDR3 is CASSLGATGGGYTF. CDR3 in DNA: TGTGCCAGCAGCTTAGGCGCTACAGGGGGAGGCTACACCTTC. Full variable domain (remainder filled in from reference TRBV7-2 and TRBJ1-2): GAGVSQSPSNKVTEKGKDVELRCDPISGHTALYWYRQSLGQGLEFLIYFQGNSAPDKSGLPSDRFSAERTGGSVSTLTIQRTQQEDSAVYLCASSLGATGGGYTFGSGTRLTVV.

V and J are TRBV29-1 and TRBJ2-7; TRBD2 might be the D (5 bases). The germline CDR1 and CDR2 sequences are SQVTM and ANQGSEA. V lost 2 bases and J 4 bases, leaving 6 bases between the germline ends. The CDR3 runs 11 residues. The CDR3 DNA is TGCAGCGTTGAACTAGCTTACGAGCAGTACTTC. Amino acid sequence: CSVELAYEQYF.

The chain combines TRBV13 with TRBJ2-7; TRBD2 aligns across 9 bases. The CDR3 has 16 amino acids. Germline trimming cut 0 bases from V and 7 bases from J; bases unmatched to any gene: 10. Per the germline V gene, CDR1 is PRHDT and CDR2 is FYEKMQ (reference sequence). CDR3 residues: CASSLGQGGGADEQYF. As DNA, the CDR3 is TGTGCCAGCAGCTTAGGCCAGGGCGGGGGGGCAGATGAGCAGTACTTC.

This rearrangement joins TRBV2 to TRBJ2-5, with 10 positions matching TRBD2. Germline V gives CDR1 SNHLY, CDR2 FYNNEI. V dropped 6 bases and J dropped 0; count of bases not matched to a gene: 10. This CDR3 comprises 17 residues. The CDR3 DNA reads as TGTGCCAGCAGGTGGCGGCAAGCGGGGGGGTACCAAGAGACCCAGTACTTC. Residues: CASRWRQAGGYQETQYF.

This clone was observed a handful of times. J is TRBJ1-2 and V is TRBV30, with a weak D call TRBD1 (5 bases). The CDR3 has 13 residues. The V gene's germline CDR1 is GTSNPN and CDR2 SVGIG (reference sequence). Deletions cut 2 bases from V and 6 bases from J, with 13 bases between. CDR3 residues: CAWSPGGVDGYTF. DNA for the CDR3: TGTGCCTGGAGTCCCGGGGGGGTGGATGGCTACACCTTC. Drawing the rest from reference TRBV30 and TRBJ1-2, the complete variable domain is SQTIHQWPATLVQPVGSPLSLECTVEGTSNPNLYWYRQAAGRGLQLLFYSVGIGQISSEVPQNLSASRPQDRQFILSSKKLLLSDSGFYLCAWSPGGVDGYTFGSGTRLTVV.

The chain uses TRBV7-2 and TRBJ1-5; the D gene is possibly TRBD1 (6 bases). There are 15 residues in the CDR3. Deletions cut 0 bases from V and 2 bases from J, with 8 bases between. Germline CDR1 reads SGHTA; CDR2 reads FQGNSA. The CDR3 sequence: CASSLAAGGNQPQHF. CDR3 DNA sequence: TGTGCCAGCAGCTTAGCTGCAGGGGGCAATCAGCCCCAGCATTTT.

The chain joins TRBV19 to TRBJ1-6; the D gene is possibly TRBD1 (6 bases). This CDR3 is 14 amino acids long. The germline gives CDR1 LNHDA, CDR2 SQIVND (reference sequence). The V gene lost 4 bases and the J gene lost 7 bases, with 11 bases spanning the gap. CDR3 residues: CASSTRQENSPLHF. CDR3 nucleotides: TGTGCCAGTAGTACTCGACAGGAAAATTCACCCCTCCACTTT.

The chain carries TRBV28 and TRBJ2-2; 11 nucleotides match TRBD1. The CDR3 contains 17 residues. With 7 bases clipped from V and 6 bases from J, the junction kept 13 bases outside the gene matches. Germline V gives CDR1 MDHEN, CDR2 SYDVKM. The CDR3 sequence is CASTQDRGLWYAGELFF. CDR3 DNA sequence: TGTGCCAGCACCCAGGACAGGGGGCTGTGGTATGCCGGGGAGCTGTTTTTT.

The chain carries TRBV5-6 and TRBJ2-2, with 10 bases aligning to TRBD2. Germline CDR1 and CDR2: SGHDT and YYEEEE. Trimming removed 4 bases from V and 2 bases from J; junction bases left unmatched: 8. The CDR3 loop spans 17 amino acids. The CDR3 here is CASSGLAAYNNTGELFF. CDR3 DNA sequence: TGTGCCAGCAGCGGACTAGCGGCCTATAATAACACCGGGGAGCTGTTTTTT.

The gene calls are TRBV5-1 and TRBJ2-5; D gene unclear. V was cut by 5 bases and J by 2 bases, with 7 bases left in between. CDR3 length: 12 amino acids. CDR1 is SGHRS, CDR2 YFSETQ, per germline. The CDR3 loop reads CASRKLQETQYF. CDR3 nucleotides: TGCGCCAGCAGAAAACTACAAGAGACCCAGTACTTC.

This clone came up a few times. The rearrangement joins TRBV2 to TRBJ1-4, with D hard to call. The CDR3 length is 13 residues. V was clipped by 1 base and J by 12 bases, with 12 bases between them. CDR1 and CDR2 from the germline V gene are SNHLY and FYNNEI. CDR3 protein: CASSEGKRRELFF. The DNA of the CDR3 is TGTGCCAGCAGTGAAGGGAAAAGGAGGGAACTGTTTTTT.

This chain joins TRBV27 and TRBJ2-2; TRBD2 might be the D (5 bases). V was trimmed by 3 bases and J by 4 bases, leaving 15 bases between them. The germline V gene has CDR1 MNHEY and CDR2 SMNVEV (reference sequence). The CDR3 covers 16 residues. The CDR3 here is CASSFISLRGTGELFF. The CDR3 DNA reads TGTGCCAGCAGTTTCATATCGCTCCGGGGCACCGGGGAGCTGTTTTTT.

The V call is TRBV4-1, the J call TRBJ2-3, with 9 bases lining up with TRBD2. The CDR3 is 19 residues long. The germline V gene has CDR1 MGHRA and CDR2 YSYEKL. V lost 0 bases and J lost 3; bases outside the gene matches: 13. CDR3 nucleotide sequence: TGCGCCAGCAGCCAAGATCCTTATGTGGCTAGCGGGAAAACAGATACGCAGTATTTT. Protein sequence: CASSQDPYVASGKTDTQYF.

The chain couples TRBV5-1 to TRBJ1-5, with a weak D call TRBD1 (6 bases). CDR3 length: 18 residues. Between the trimmed V and J ends, which lost 5 bases and 1 base, there was a span of 22 bases. Germline V gene data show CDR1 as SGHRS and CDR2 as YFSETQ. The CDR3 reads CASSPSQLFTGSNQPQHF. CDR3 nucleotide sequence: TGCGCCAGCAGTCCCTCGCAGTTATTCACAGGGAGCAATCAGCCCCAGCATTTT.

The genes are TRBV7-3 and TRBJ2-2; weak D call: TRBD2 (7 bases). The CDR3 has 16 residues. V lost 5 bases and J 2 bases, leaving 15 bases between the germline ends. Germline V gives CDR1 SGHTA, CDR2 FQGTGA. DNA of the CDR3: TGTGCCAGCAGCCCTAGGGGGGGGGCAAACACCGGGGAGCTGTTTTTT. Translating gives CASSPRGGANTGELFF.

V usage is TRBV14 and J usage is TRBJ1-4; TRBD1 might be the D (6 bases). There are 14 residues in the CDR3. CDR1 is SGHDN, CDR2 FVKESK, per germline. V lost 1 base and J 4 bases, leaving 7 bases between the germline ends. Here the CDR3 reads CASSQGQVNEKLFF. The CDR3 DNA sequence: TGTGCCAGCAGCCAAGGACAGGTTAATGAAAAACTGTTTTTT.

The chain combines TRBV7-2 with TRBJ2-1; D is perhaps TRBD2 (5 bases). Trimming pared 5 bases from V and 0 bases from J, leaving 11 bases between. The length of the CDR3 is 15 residues. Germline V CDR1 and CDR2: SGHTA, FQGNSA. CDR3 sequence (DNA): TGTGCCAGCAGCGGCGGGCTAAACTCCTACAATGAGCAGTTCTTC. Protein: CASSGGLNSYNEQFF.

The CDR3: CASSFSFLGELFF. The CDR3 DNA sequence: TGTGCCAGCAGCTTTAGTTTTCTGGGGGAGCTGTTTTTT. V gene TRBV7-9 combines with J gene TRBJ2-2; the D is unclear. The V gene's germline CDR1 is SEHNR and CDR2 FQNEAQ (reference sequence). This CDR3 is built from 13 residues. Trimming cost V 3 bases and J 8 bases, with 10 bases left between them.

The rearrangement uses TRBV5-1 and TRBJ2-7; the match to TRBD1 covers 11 bases. Trimming removed 1 base from V and 6 bases from J; junction bases left unmatched: 6. The germline CDR1 and CDR2 sequences are SGHRS and YFSETQ. The CDR3 has 15 amino acids. The CDR3 DNA sequence: TGCGCCAGCAGCTTGTCCCCGGACAGGGGGCGCGAGCAGTACTTC. Amino acid sequence: CASSLSPDRGREQYF.

This chain connects TRBV29-1 to TRBJ2-7; 11 bases match TRBD2. In germline, CDR1 is SQVTM, CDR2 ANQGSEA. The CDR3 totals 13 residues. V dropped 2 bases and J dropped 8; count of bases not matched to a gene: 5. CDR3: CSVEPTTSGKQYF. CDR3 in DNA: TGCAGCGTTGAACCTACGACTAGCGGGAAGCAGTACTTC.

This clone was detected only a few times. The V gene is TRBV19, the J gene TRBJ1-3; the D gene is possibly TRBD1 (5 bases). Between the trimmed V and J ends, which lost 9 bases and 0 bases, there was a span of 9 bases. The CDR3 extends over 13 amino acids. CDR1 LNHDA and CDR2 SQIVND come from the germline V gene (reference sequence). The CDR3: CASADTSGNTIYF. Here the CDR3 DNA reads TGTGCCAGCGCGGACACCTCTGGAAACACCATATATTTT.